Following are 14 T cell receptor beta chains from one sample sequenced in a study of blood T cell repertoires in COVID-19. Method: immunoSEQ multiplex PCR; TCRdb's copy keeps in-frame clones and lacks some. The data hold 100,000 to 120,000 clones, with 85% observed a single time. The sequenced sample was peripheral blood. These receptors all stem from a man between 35 and 55 years old with acute or convalescent COVID-19.

The chain employs TRBV5-1 and TRBJ1-2, with 9 bases lining up with TRBD1. V was clipped by 0 bases and J by 6 bases; unmatched bases: 6. Germline loops: CDR1 SGHRS, CDR2 YFSETQ. The CDR3 is 15 residues long. The CDR3 DNA reads TGCGCCAGCAGCTTGGGGGACAGGGAAAGGGATGGCTACACCTTC. Amino acid sequence: CASSLGDRERDGYTF.

For the CDR3, the DNA is TGTGCCATCAGTGAGTCGAGGGGGCTCCGCAATGAGCAGTTCTTC. It codes for CAISESRGLRNEQFF. V usage is TRBV10-3 and J usage is TRBJ2-1, with 7 bases aligning to TRBD1. Germline-derived CDR1 and CDR2 are ENHRY and SYGVKD. With 0 bases clipped from V and 6 bases from J, the junction kept 5 bases outside the gene matches. The CDR3 is 15 residues long.

The chain has TRBV7-9 and TRBJ2-7; TRBD1 matches 10 bases. The germline CDR1 and CDR2 sequences are SEHNR and FQNEAQ (reference sequence). This CDR3 is built from 15 residues. V gave up 4 bases and J gave up 1 base; unmatched junction bases: 4. DNA for the CDR3: TGTGCCAGCAGCTCGACAGGGGGCGCGTCCTACGAGCAGTACTTC. Encoded protein: CASSSTGGASYEQYF.

This sequence joins TRBV5-1 and TRBJ1-1; TRBD1 is a possible D gene (6 bases). Germline CDR1 SGHRS, CDR2 YFSETQ. V lost 3 bases, J lost 1 base, and 13 bases lay in between. The CDR3 totals 15 residues. DNA for the CDR3: TGCGCCAGCAGCTATTGGGGGGGCCGGAACACTGAAGCTTTCTTT. Amino acid sequence: CASSYWGGRNTEAFF.

J is TRBJ2-5 and V is TRBV7-2, with D tentatively TRBD1 (6 bases). V gave up 0 bases and J gave up 6 bases, with 8 bases separating them. CDR1 is SGHTA, CDR2 FQGNSA, per germline. CDR3 length: 13 amino acids. Written as DNA, the CDR3 is TGTGCCAGCAGCTTAGCCGACAGGCAGACCCAGTACTTC. Its translation: CASSLADRQTQYF.

This clone was recorded a few times. The chain has TRBV2 and TRBJ2-1; weak D call: TRBD1 (5 bases). V was shortened by 2 bases and J by 4 bases, with 9 bases between the two germline ends. Germline loops: CDR1 SNHLY, CDR2 FYNNEI. The CDR3 is made up of 14 amino acids. CDR3 in DNA: TGTGCCAGCAGTGAAACCCGGACATACAATGAGCAGTTCTTC. This translates into CASSETRTYNEQFF.

The chain has TRBV21-1 and TRBJ2-1; TRBD2, as called in the table, went unchecked against the DNA. TRBV21-1 is designated a pseudogene. The CDR3 spans 12 residues. For the CDR3, the DNA is TGTGCCAGCAGCAAAGGGCTGGCGGGGGGGTTCTTC. This encodes CASSKGLAGGFF.

The J gene is TRBJ1-5, the V gene TRBV6-2 or TRBV6-3, with D unresolved. This CDR3 region has 15 residues. V was shortened by 3 bases and J by 0 bases, with 9 bases between the two germline ends. Germline CDR1 MNHEY, CDR2 SVGEGT. In DNA, the CDR3 is TGTGCCAGCAGTTATACGCGGTATAGCAATCAGCCCCAGCATTTT. Encoded protein: CASSYTRYSNQPQHF.

The rearrangement links TRBV13 to TRBJ1-2; TRBD1 agrees at 9 bases. From germline, CDR1 is PRHDT and CDR2 FYEKMQ (reference sequence). This CDR3 comprises 14 residues. V lost 6 bases and J lost 5; bases outside the gene matches: 7. The CDR3, as DNA: TGTGCCAGCAGGGAAGGGACAGGGAGGTATGGCTACACCTTC. Translation gives CASREGTGRYGYTF.

This chain joins TRBV5-5 and TRBJ1-2; D remains unclear. Per germline, CDR1 SGHKS and CDR2 YYEKEE (reference sequence). Trimming removed 0 bases at V and 3 bases at J, with 9 bases between. The CDR3 consists of 14 residues. The CDR3 sequence: CASSLGPGDYGYTF. The CDR3 coding sequence is TGTGCCAGCAGCTTGGGTCCGGGAGACTATGGCTACACCTTC.

J is TRBJ2-5 and V is TRBV27, with D perhaps matching TRBD1 (5 bases). Germline loops: CDR1 MNHEY, CDR2 SMNVEV (reference sequence). The CDR3 runs 13 residues. The V end was cut by 7 bases, the J end by 2 bases, with 11 bases between. This CDR3 is CASKGAAQETQYF. DNA for the CDR3: TGTGCCAGCAAAGGGGCGGCGCAAGAGACCCAGTACTTC.

V usage is TRBV27 and J usage is TRBJ1-1; D ambiguous. Germline V lookup: CDR1 MNHEY, CDR2 SMNVEV (reference sequence). The CDR3 has 13 residues. V was pared by 2 bases and J by 1 base, with 5 bases between. Here the CDR3 DNA reads TGTGCCAGCAGTTTAAACAGGAACACTGAAGCTTTCTTT. Translation: CASSLNRNTEAFF.

This rearrangement joins TRBV2 to TRBJ2-5; 12 bases are shared with TRBD2. CDR1 and CDR2 (germline): SNHLY, FYNNEI. The CDR3 spans 15 residues. J gave up 2 bases and V 6 bases, and 4 bases lay outside the gene matches. For the CDR3, the DNA is TGTGCCAGCAGAGCGACTAGCGGGGGACAAGAGACCCAGTACTTC. As protein: CASRATSGGQETQYF.

The rearrangement links TRBV2 to TRBJ1-4; D is perhaps TRBD1 (5 bases). Germline lookup yields CDR1 SNHLY and CDR2 FYNNEI. The V end lost 2 bases, the J end lost 7 bases, and 14 bases lay between the germline ends. The CDR3 extends over 15 amino acids. The CDR3 sequence: CASSESRGGTEKLFF. The CDR3 region has the DNA TGTGCCAGCAGTGAATCGAGGGGAGGGACTGAAAAACTGTTTTTT.